The clone carrying this T cell receptor beta chain was recorded many times. The data originate from a study of shared clonotypes between healthy human individuals. Sequencing used immunoSEQ multiplex PCR; TCRdb keeps in-frame clones, though not all of them. The table includes 600,000 to 750,000 clones, over 60% detected once. CDR3 length equals 16 residues. V shed 5 bases, J shed 2 bases, and the junction held 12 bases outside the gene matches. CDR1 and CDR2 from the germline V gene are MDHEN and SYDVKM. All of the donors resided in Nashville, Tennessee, and each was a Caucasian adult. The sample taken for sequencing was memory CD4+ T cells sorted from blood. Subset denoted: CD45RA-negative fraction. The chain recombines TRBV28 with TRBJ2-7; 7 bases map to TRBD2. This clonotype was sampled from a woman aged 25-40 years in good health. The CDR3 reads CASSPSRAGDAYEQYF. CDR3 sequence (DNA): TGTGCCAGCAGTCCCTCCCGGGCGGGGGACGCCTACGAGCAGTACTTC.